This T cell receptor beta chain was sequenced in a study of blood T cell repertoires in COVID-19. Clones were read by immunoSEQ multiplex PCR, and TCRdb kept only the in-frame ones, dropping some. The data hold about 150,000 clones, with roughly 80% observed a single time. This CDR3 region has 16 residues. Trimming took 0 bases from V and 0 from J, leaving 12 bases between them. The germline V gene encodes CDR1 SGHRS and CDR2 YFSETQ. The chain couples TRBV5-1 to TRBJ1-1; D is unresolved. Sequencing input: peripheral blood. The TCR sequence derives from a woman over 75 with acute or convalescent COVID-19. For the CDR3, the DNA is TGCGCCAGCAGCTTGGCCGGGGTCTTCATGAACACTGAAGCTTTCTTT. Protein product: CASSLAGVFMNTEAFF.